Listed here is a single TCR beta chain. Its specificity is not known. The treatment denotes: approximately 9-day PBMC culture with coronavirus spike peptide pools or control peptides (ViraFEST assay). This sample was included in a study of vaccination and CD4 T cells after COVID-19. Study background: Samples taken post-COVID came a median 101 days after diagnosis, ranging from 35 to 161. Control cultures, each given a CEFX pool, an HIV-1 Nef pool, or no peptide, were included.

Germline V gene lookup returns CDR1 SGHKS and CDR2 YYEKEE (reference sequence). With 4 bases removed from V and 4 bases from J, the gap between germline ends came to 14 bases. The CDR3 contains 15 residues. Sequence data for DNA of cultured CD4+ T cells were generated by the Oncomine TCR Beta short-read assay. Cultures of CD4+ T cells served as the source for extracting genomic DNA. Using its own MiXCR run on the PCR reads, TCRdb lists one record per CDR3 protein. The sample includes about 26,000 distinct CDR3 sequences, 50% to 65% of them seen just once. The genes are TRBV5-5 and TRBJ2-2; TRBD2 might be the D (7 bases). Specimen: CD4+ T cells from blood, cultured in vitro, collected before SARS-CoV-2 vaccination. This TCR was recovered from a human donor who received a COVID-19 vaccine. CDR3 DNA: TGTGCCAGCAGCGCTGCGGGGGCCGGCACCGGGGAGCTGTTTTTT. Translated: CASSAAGAGTGELFF. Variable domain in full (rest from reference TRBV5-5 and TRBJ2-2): DAGVTQSPTHLIKTRGQQVTLRCSPISGHKSVSWYQQVLGQGPQFIFQYYEKEERGRGNFPDRFSARQFPNYSSELNVNALLLGDSALYLCASSAAGAGTGELFFGEGSRLTVL.